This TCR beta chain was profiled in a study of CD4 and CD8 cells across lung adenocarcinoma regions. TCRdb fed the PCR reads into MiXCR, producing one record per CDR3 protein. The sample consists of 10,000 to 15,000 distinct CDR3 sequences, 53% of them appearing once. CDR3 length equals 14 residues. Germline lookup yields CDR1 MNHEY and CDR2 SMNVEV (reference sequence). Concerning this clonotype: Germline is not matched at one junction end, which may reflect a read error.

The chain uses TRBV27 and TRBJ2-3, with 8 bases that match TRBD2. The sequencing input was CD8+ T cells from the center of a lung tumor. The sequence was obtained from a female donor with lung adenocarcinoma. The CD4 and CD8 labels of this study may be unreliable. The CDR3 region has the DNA TGTGCGGGCAGCGGGGGCGGGGACCCAGAGACGCAGTATTTC. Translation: CAGSGGGDPETQYF.